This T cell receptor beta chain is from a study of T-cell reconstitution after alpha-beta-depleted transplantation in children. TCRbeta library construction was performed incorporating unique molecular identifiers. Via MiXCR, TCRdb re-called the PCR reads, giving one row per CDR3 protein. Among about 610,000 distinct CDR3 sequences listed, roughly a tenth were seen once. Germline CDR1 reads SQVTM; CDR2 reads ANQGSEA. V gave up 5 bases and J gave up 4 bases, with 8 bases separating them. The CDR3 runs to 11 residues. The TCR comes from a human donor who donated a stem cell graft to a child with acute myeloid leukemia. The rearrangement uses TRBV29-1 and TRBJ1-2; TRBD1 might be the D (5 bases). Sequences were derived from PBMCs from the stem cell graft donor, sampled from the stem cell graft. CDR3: CSVWDGYGYTF. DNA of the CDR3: TGCAGCGTTTGGGACGGCTATGGCTACACCTTC.